One sample yielded the 21 T cell receptor beta chains listed below, sequenced in a study of blood T cell repertoires in COVID-19. The repertoire was sequenced with immunoSEQ multiplex PCR; TCRdb's copy has only in-frame clones and lacks some. The sample has under 200,000 clones; about 80% are singletons. The sequenced material came from peripheral blood. The origin of the receptors is a human donor with acute or convalescent COVID-19. The donor label of this sample is uncertain.

In nucleotides, the CDR3 is TGTGCCAGCAACCCACAGTACACCAAAAACATTCAGTACTTC. Its translation: CASNPQYTKNIQYF. The rearrangement joins TRBV28 to TRBJ2-4; no clear D. Trimming cost V 7 bases and J 2 bases, with 12 bases left between them. Germline-derived CDR1 and CDR2 are MDHEN and SYDVKM. This CDR3 is built from 14 residues.

The genes are TRBV6-5 and TRBJ2-1; no clear D. Trimming removed 5 bases from V and 0 bases from J, with 11 bases in between. Germline V gene data show CDR1 as MNHEY and CDR2 as SVGAGI. The CDR3 contains 15 residues. The CDR3 DNA reads TGTGCCAGCAGTCCCCAAAGGAGCTCCTACAATGAGCAGTTCTTC. Translating gives CASSPQRSSYNEQFF.

The V and J genes are TRBV9 and TRBJ2-2; maybe TRBD1 (6 bases). This CDR3 has 16 residues. Trimming left V 4 bases short and J 6 bases short, with 19 bases between. CDR1 SGDLS and CDR2 YYNGEE come from the germline V gene. The CDR3 sequence is CASSPGTNMRAGELFF. CDR3 DNA: TGTGCCAGCAGCCCAGGGACAAATATGAGAGCCGGGGAGCTGTTTTTT.

The count of this clone is one. The chain links TRBV5-5 to TRBJ1-2, with 7 nucleotides matching TRBD1. The germline CDR1 and CDR2 sequences are SGHKS and YYEKEE (reference sequence). J was trimmed by 8 bases and V by 0 bases; bases with no gene match: 4. The CDR3 sequence is 13 residues long. The CDR3 here is CASSLVGTDGYTF. As DNA, the CDR3 is TGTGCCAGCAGCTTGGTAGGGACAGACGGCTACACCTTC.

The V and J genes are TRBV5-3 and TRBJ1-2; D might be TRBD1 (5 bases). TRBV5-3 falls under the ORF class, with uncertain function. The CDR3 is made up of 13 amino acids. Deletions cut 4 bases from V and 8 bases from J, with 15 bases between. CDR3 nucleotides: TGTGCCAGAAGCGCCCCCAGGGTAGGCGGCTACACCTTC. This gives the protein CARSAPRVGGYTF.

This CDR3 reads CASSSPGATSGRDNEQFF. The CDR3, as DNA: TGTGCCAGCAGTTCACCGGGGGCAACTAGCGGGAGGGACAATGAGCAGTTCTTC. The V call is TRBV28, the J call TRBJ2-1, with 13 bases identical to TRBD2. V shed 4 bases and J 5 bases; nucleotides not matched to a gene: 11. This CDR3 comprises 18 residues. Germline V gene lookup returns CDR1 MDHEN and CDR2 SYDVKM.

This chain uses TRBV28 with TRBJ1-5, with D hard to call. Deletions cut 3 bases from V and 9 bases from J, with 9 bases between. Germline V CDR1 and CDR2: MDHEN, SYDVKM. The CDR3 is made up of 12 amino acids. The CDR3 sequence is CASSFPKWPQHF. CDR3 nucleotides: TGTGCCAGCAGTTTTCCCAAATGGCCCCAGCATTTT.

The chain joins TRBV30 to TRBJ1-6; TRBD1 might be the D (6 bases). CDR3 length: 14 amino acids. CDR1 is GTSNPN and CDR2 is SVGIG in the germline V gene (reference sequence). V lost 3 bases, J lost 7 bases, and 13 bases lay in between. CDR3 protein: CAWRDGTKNSPLHF. In nucleotides, the CDR3 is TGTGCCTGGAGGGACGGGACAAAAAATTCACCCCTCCACTTT.

The rearrangement links TRBV29-1 to TRBJ2-7, with 8 positions matching TRBD1. This CDR3 contains 14 residues. CDR1 and CDR2 (germline): SQVTM, ANQGSEA. J lost 1 base, V lost 6 bases, and 8 bases had no gene match. CDR3 loop: CSVATGAPSYEQYF. Here the CDR3 DNA reads TGCAGCGTCGCGACAGGGGCCCCTTCCTACGAGCAGTACTTC.

The chain is built from TRBV4-1 and TRBJ2-7; 9 bases agree with TRBD2. The CDR3 covers 18 residues. J gave up 3 bases and V 1 base, and 13 bases lay outside the gene matches. Germline V lookup: CDR1 MGHRA, CDR2 YSYEKL. The CDR3 spells CASSQGSFSGRRIYEQYF. CDR3 in DNA: TGCGCCAGCAGCCAAGGGTCGTTTAGCGGGAGACGTATCTACGAGCAGTACTTC.

This chain links TRBV28 with TRBJ1-1; 8 nucleotides agree with TRBD1. V gave up 5 bases and J gave up 2 bases; unmatched junction bases: 1. This CDR3 is built from 13 residues. Germline CDR1 MDHEN, CDR2 SYDVKM. CDR3 sequence: CASSQGANTEAFF. Written as DNA, the CDR3 is TGTGCCAGCAGTCAGGGGGCCAACACTGAAGCTTTCTTT.

This chain links TRBV3-1 (or the pseudogene TRBV3-2) with TRBJ2-7; TRBD1 might be the D (5 bases). Trimming left V 1 base short and J 6 bases short, with 13 bases between. CDR3 length: 14 residues. CDR1 and CDR2 (germline): LGHDT, YNNKEL (reference sequence). CDR3 protein: CASSQGGLGAEQYF. CDR3 in DNA: TGTGCCAGCAGCCAAGGGGGTCTTGGGGCCGAGCAGTACTTC.

This chain links TRBV4-2 with TRBJ1-5; D call uncertain. This CDR3 is built from 16 residues. V shed 1 base and J shed 7 bases, with 17 bases lying between them. Germline loops: CDR1 LGHNA, CDR2 YNFKEQ. The CDR3: CASSQARQGGEQPQHF. CDR3 in DNA: TGTGCCAGCAGCCAAGCCCGGCAAGGCGGGGAGCAGCCCCAGCATTTT.

The rearrangement uses TRBV19 and TRBJ1-1; 12 bases map to TRBD1. CDR1 LNHDA and CDR2 SQIVND come from the germline V gene (reference sequence). V dropped 5 bases and J dropped 1; count of bases not matched to a gene: 5. CDR3 length: 16 residues. In nucleotides, the CDR3 is TGTGCCAGTAGTCCCGGGACAGGGGGCCCGAACACTGAAGCTTTCTTT. It yields the protein CASSPGTGGPNTEAFF.

As concerns this clone: Mismatch with germline at one junction end may stem from a read error. J is TRBJ2-7 and V is TRBV5-1; weak D call: TRBD1 (6 bases). There are 10 residues in the CDR3. Germline values: CDR1 SGHRS, CDR2 YFSETQ. CDR3 protein: CASSSRGMNF. CDR3 in DNA: TGCGCCAGCAGCTCCAGGGGCATGAACTTC. The full variable domain, rest sourced from reference TRBV5-1 and TRBJ2-7, is KAGVTQTPRYLIKTRGQQVTLSCSPISGHRSVSWYQQTPGQGLQFLFEYFSETQRNKGNFPGRFSGRQFSNSRSEMNVSTLELGDSALYLCASSSRGMNFGPGTRLTVT.

This clone has more than one count but fewer than ten. V is TRBV4-1 and J is TRBJ2-7; 9 bases fit TRBD2. J lost 4 bases, V lost 1 base, and 2 bases had no gene match. Germline CDR1 is MGHRA and CDR2 is YSYEKL. The CDR3 covers 14 residues. The CDR3 sequence is CASSQGTSEYEQYF. The DNA of the CDR3 is TGCGCCAGCAGCCAAGGGACTAGCGAGTACGAGCAGTACTTC.

The gene calls are TRBV30 and TRBJ1-3; 7 bases are a match to TRBD1. Trimming cost V 0 bases and J 0 bases; bases outside gene matches: 5. The CDR3 consists of 16 residues. CDR1 and CDR2 (germline): GTSNPN, SVGIG (reference sequence). This CDR3 reads CAWSVMWDSSGNTIYF. The CDR3 DNA sequence: TGTGCCTGGAGTGTAATGTGGGACAGCTCTGGAAACACCATATATTTT.

The chain joins TRBV10-2 to TRBJ1-5; D gene ambiguous. V was cut by 2 bases and J by 14 bases, with 7 bases left in between. From germline, CDR1 is WSHSY and CDR2 SAAADI. The CDR3 is 10 amino acids. The CDR3 loop reads CASSERREHF. CDR3 bases: TGCGCCAGCAGTGAGCGGAGGGAGCATTTT.

This chain connects TRBV28 to TRBJ2-7; 8 nucleotides match TRBD1. This CDR3 has 14 amino acids. V lost 4 bases, J lost 1 base, and 3 bases stayed unmatched. Germline CDR1 MDHEN, CDR2 SYDVKM. CDR3 loop: CASSSRDRSYEQYF. In nucleotides, the CDR3 is TGTGCCAGCAGTTCCCGGGACAGGTCCTACGAGCAGTACTTC.

The V gene is TRBV9, the J gene TRBJ2-7; 9 nucleotides align to TRBD2. CDR3 length equals 13 residues. Germline V gene data show CDR1 as SGDLS and CDR2 as YYNGEE. V gave up 4 bases and J gave up 6 bases; unmatched junction bases: 5. CDR3 protein: CASSPSTSGEQYF. The CDR3 DNA reads TGTGCCAGCAGCCCTTCGACTAGCGGCGAGCAGTACTTC.

The V gene is TRBV5-1, the J gene TRBJ1-6; D unresolved. The germline V gene has CDR1 SGHRS and CDR2 YFSETQ. The V gene lost 0 bases and the J gene lost 0 bases, with 7 bases spanning the gap. The CDR3 covers 16 residues. The CDR3 is CASSLDGNSYNSPLHF. CDR3 coding DNA: TGCGCCAGCAGCTTGGACGGGAACTCCTATAATTCACCCCTCCACTTT.